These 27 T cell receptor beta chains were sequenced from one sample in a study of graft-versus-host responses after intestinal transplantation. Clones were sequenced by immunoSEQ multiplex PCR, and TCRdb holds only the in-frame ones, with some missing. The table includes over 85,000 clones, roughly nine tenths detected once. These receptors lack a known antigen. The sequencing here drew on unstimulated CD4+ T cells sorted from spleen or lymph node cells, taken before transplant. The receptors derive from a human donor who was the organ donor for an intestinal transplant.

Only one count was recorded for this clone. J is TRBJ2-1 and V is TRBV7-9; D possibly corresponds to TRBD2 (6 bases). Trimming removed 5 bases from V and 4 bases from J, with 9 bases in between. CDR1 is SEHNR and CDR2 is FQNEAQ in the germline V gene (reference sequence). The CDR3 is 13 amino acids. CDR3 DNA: TGTGCCAGCAGCCCGGAGGGTTACAATGAGCAGTTCTTC. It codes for CASSPEGYNEQFF.

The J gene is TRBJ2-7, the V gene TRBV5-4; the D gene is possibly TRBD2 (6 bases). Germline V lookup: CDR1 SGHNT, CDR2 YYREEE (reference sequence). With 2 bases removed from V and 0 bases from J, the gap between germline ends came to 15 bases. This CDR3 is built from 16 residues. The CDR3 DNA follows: TGTGCCAGCAGCTTTGTGACCGGGGACTTCTCCTACGAGCAGTACTTC. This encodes CASSFVTGDFSYEQYF.

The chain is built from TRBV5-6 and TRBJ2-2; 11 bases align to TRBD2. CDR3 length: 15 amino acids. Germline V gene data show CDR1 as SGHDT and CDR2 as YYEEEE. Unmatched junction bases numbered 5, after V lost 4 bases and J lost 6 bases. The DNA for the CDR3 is TGTGCCAGCAGCCTCGGGACTAGCGGTGCCGGGGAGCTGTTTTTT. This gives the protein CASSLGTSGAGELFF.

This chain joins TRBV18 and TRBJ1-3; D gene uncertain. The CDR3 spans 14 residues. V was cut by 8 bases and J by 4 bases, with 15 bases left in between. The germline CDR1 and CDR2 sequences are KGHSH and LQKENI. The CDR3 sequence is CASPVSGWGNTIYF. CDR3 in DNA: TGTGCCAGCCCCGTTAGCGGGTGGGGAAACACCATATATTTT.

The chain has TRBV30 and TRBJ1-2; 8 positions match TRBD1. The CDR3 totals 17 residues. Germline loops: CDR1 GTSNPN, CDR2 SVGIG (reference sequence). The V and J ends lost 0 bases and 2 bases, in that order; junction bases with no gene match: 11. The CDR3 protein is CAWSVFTGGTPNYGYTF. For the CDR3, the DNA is TGTGCCTGGAGTGTATTTACAGGGGGTACACCGAACTATGGCTACACCTTC.

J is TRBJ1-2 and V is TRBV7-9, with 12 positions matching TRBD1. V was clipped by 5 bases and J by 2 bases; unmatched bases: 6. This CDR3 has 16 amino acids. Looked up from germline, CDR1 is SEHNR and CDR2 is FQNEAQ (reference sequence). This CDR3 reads CASSTGQGADNYGYTF. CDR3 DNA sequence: TGTGCCAGCAGCACGGGACAGGGGGCAGACAACTATGGCTACACCTTC.

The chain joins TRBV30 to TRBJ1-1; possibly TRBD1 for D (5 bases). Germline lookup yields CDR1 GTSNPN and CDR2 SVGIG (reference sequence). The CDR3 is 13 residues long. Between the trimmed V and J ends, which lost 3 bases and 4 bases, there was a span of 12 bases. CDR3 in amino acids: CAWSRGGTTEAFF. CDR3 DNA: TGTGCCTGGAGCCGGGGGGGTACCACTGAAGCTTTCTTT.

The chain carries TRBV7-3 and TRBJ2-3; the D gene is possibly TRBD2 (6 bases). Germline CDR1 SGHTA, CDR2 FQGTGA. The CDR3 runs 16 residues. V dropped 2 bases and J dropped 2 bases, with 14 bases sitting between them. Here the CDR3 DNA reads TGTGCCAGCAGCTTACTGGGGCGGGGTTCCACAGATACGCAGTATTTT. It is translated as CASSLLGRGSTDTQYF.

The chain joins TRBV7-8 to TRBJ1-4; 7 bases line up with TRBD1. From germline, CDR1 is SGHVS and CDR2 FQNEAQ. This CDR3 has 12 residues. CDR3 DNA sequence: TGTGGGGCAGGGGGGATTGGGGAAAAACTGTTTTTT. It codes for CGAGGIGEKLFF. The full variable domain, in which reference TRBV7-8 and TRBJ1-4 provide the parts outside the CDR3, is GAGVSQSPRYKVAKRGQDVALRCDPISGHVSLFWYQQALGQGPEFLTYFQNEAQLDKSGLPSDRFFAERPEGSVSTLKIQRTQQEDSAVYLCGAGGIGEKLFFGSGTQLSVL.

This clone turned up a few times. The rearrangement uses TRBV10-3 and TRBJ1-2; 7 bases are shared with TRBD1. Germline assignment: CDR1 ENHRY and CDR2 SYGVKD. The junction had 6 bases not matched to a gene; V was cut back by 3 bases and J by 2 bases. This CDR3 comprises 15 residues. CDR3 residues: CAISDRGGLNYGYTF. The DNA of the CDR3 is TGTGCCATCAGTGATAGAGGGGGCTTGAACTATGGCTACACCTTC.

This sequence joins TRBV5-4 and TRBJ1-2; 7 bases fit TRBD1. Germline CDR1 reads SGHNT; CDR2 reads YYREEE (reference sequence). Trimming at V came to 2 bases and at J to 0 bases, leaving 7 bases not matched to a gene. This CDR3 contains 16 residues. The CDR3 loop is CASSFRQGFPNYGYTF. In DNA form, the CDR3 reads TGTGCCAGCAGCTTCCGACAGGGCTTTCCTAACTATGGCTACACCTTC.

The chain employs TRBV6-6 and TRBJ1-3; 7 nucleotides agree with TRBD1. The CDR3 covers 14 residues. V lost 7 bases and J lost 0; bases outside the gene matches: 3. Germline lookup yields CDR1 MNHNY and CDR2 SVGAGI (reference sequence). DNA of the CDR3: TGTGCCAGCAAGGGACAGAGCTCTGGAAACACCATATATTTT. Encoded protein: CASKGQSSGNTIYF.

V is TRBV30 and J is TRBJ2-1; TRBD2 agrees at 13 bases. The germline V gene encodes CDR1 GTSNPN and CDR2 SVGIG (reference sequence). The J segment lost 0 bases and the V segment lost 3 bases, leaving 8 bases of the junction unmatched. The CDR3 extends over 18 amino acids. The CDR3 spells CAWRGLAGPGSSYNEQFF. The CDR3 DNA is TGTGCCTGGAGGGGACTAGCGGGGCCAGGTAGCTCCTACAATGAGCAGTTCTTC.

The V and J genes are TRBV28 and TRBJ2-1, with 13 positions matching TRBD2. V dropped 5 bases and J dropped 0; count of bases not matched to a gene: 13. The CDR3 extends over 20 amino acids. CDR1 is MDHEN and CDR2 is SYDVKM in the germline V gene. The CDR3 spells CASSALLAGGLSSSYNEQFF. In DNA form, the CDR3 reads TGTGCCAGCAGTGCCCTACTAGCGGGGGGGCTCTCTAGCTCCTACAATGAGCAGTTCTTC.

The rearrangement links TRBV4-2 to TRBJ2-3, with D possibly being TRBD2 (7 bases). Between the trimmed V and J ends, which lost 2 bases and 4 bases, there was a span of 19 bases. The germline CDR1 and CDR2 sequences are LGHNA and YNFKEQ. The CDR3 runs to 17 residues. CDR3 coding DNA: TGTGCCAGCAGCCAATCCCAGGGGCGGGGGAGGCCAGATACGCAGTATTTT. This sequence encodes CASSQSQGRGRPDTQYF.

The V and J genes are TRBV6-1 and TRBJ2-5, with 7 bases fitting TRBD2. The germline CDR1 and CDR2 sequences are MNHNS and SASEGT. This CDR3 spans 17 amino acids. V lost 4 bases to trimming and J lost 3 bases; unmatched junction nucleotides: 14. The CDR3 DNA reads TGTGCCAGCAGTGTGGGGGGGTGGGGTTCGGGAAAAGAGACCCAGTACTTC. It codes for CASSVGGWGSGKETQYF.

Here the CDR3 DNA reads TGTGCCAGCAGCCCTCACAATCTAGGGGGCGGAGGAACGCAGTATTTT. Amino acids: CASSPHNLGGGGTQYF. The chain combines TRBV9 with TRBJ2-3, with 7 positions matching TRBD1. The CDR3 is 16 amino acids. The germline CDR1 and CDR2 sequences are SGDLS and YYNGEE. The V gene end was trimmed by 4 bases and the J gene end by 9 bases; junction bases not matched to a gene: 17.

CDR3 DNA sequence: TGTGCCAGCAGCGCACTAGCGGGGACCGGGGAGCTGTTTTTT. Amino acid sequence: CASSALAGTGELFF. V gene TRBV5-4 combines with J gene TRBJ2-2; 10 bases are a match to TRBD2. Germline lookup yields CDR1 SGHNT and CDR2 YYREEE (reference sequence). V was clipped by 4 bases and J by 5 bases; unmatched bases: 2. The CDR3 consists of 14 residues.

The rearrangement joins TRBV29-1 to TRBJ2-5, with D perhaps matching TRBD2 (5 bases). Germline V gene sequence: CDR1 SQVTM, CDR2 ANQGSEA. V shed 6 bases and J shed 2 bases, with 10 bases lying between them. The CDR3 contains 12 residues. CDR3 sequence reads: CSVDWLQETQYF. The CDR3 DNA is TGCAGCGTGGACTGGCTACAAGAGACCCAGTACTTC. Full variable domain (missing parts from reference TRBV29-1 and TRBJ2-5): SAVISQKPSRDICQRGTSLTIQCQVDSQVTMMFWYRQQPGQSLTLIATANQGSEATYESGFVIDKFPISRPNLTFSTLTVSNMSPEDSSIYLCSVDWLQETQYFGPGTRLLVL.

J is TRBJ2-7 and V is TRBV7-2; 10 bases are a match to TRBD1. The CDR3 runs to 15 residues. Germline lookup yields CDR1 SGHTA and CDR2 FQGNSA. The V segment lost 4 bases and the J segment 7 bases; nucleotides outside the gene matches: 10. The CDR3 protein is CASSSDDRGRREQYF. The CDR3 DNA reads TGTGCCAGCAGCTCCGATGACAGGGGGCGACGGGAGCAGTACTTC.

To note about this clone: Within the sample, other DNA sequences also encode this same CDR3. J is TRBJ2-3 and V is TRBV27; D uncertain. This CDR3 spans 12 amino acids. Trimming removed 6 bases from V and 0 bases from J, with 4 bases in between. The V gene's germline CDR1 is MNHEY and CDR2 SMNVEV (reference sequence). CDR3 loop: CASRTSTDTQYF. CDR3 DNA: TGTGCCAGCAGAACTAGCACAGATACGCAGTATTTT.

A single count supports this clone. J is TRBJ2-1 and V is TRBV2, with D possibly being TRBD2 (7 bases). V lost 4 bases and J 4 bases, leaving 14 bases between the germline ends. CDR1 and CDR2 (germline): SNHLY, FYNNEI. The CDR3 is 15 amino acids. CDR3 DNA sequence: TGTGCCAGCAGTGGGGACGGGGGGCGGTACAATGAGCAGTTCTTC. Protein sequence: CASSGDGGRYNEQFF.

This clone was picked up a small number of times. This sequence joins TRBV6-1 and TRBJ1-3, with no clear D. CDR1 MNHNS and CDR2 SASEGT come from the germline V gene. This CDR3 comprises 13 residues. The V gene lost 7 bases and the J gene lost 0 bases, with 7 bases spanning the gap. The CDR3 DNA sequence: TGTGCCAGCAAGACAAACTCTGGAAACACCATATATTTT. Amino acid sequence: CASKTNSGNTIYF.

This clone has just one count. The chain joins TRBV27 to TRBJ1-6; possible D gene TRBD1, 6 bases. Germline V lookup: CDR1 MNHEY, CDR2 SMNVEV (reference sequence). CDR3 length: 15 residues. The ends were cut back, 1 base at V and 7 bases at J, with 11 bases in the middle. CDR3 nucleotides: TGTGCCAGCAGTTTATTCAGGACAGAGAATTCACCCCTCCACTTT. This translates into CASSLFRTENSPLHF.

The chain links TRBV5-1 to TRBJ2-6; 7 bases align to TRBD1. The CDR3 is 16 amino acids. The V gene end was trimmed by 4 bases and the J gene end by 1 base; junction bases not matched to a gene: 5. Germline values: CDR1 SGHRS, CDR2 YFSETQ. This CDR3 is CASSTRTGSGANVLTF. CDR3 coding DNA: TGCGCCAGCAGCACTAGGACAGGTTCTGGGGCCAACGTCCTGACTTTC.

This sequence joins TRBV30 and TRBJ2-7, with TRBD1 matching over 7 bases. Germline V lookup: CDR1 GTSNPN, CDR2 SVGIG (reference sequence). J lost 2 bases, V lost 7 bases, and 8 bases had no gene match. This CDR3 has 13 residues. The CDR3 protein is CAYSGQWTYEQYF. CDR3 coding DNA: TGTGCCTACTCGGGACAGTGGACCTACGAGCAGTACTTC.

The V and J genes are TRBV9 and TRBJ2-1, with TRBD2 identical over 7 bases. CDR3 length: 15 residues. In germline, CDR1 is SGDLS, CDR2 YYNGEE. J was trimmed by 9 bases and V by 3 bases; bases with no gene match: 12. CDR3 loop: CASSASGGTLGEQFF. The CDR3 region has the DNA TGTGCCAGCAGCGCTAGCGGCGGAACGTTGGGTGAGCAGTTCTTC.